The TCR beta chain described here comes from a study of Ad26.COV2.S vaccination and SARS-CoV-2 variants. Specified treatment: around 19 received Ad26.COV2.S at low or high dose, single or two shots; about 5 received placebo; per-sample allocation not given. Repertoires come from day 63 after the first vaccine or placebo injection. Produced via immunoSEQ multiplex PCR; TCRdb's table is partial and in-frame only. Found here are roughly 500,000 clones, approximately 89% of them singletons; the top ten hold over 2.5%. The germline gives CDR1 SNHLY, CDR2 FYNNEI. Unmatched junction bases numbered 5, after V lost 5 bases and J lost 7 bases. The CDR3 covers 15 residues.

The chain joins TRBV2 to TRBJ2-1, with 13 bases fitting TRBD2. The source of this sequence is a person between 18 and 60 years old who received the Ad26.COV2.S COVID-19 vaccine or a placebo. The specimen comprised peripheral blood, sampled in a trial of Ad26.COV2.S vaccine versus placebo. The chain's CDR3 is CASSPTSGRGNEQFF. DNA of the CDR3: TGTGCCAGCAGTCCCACTAGCGGGAGGGGAAATGAGCAGTTCTTC.